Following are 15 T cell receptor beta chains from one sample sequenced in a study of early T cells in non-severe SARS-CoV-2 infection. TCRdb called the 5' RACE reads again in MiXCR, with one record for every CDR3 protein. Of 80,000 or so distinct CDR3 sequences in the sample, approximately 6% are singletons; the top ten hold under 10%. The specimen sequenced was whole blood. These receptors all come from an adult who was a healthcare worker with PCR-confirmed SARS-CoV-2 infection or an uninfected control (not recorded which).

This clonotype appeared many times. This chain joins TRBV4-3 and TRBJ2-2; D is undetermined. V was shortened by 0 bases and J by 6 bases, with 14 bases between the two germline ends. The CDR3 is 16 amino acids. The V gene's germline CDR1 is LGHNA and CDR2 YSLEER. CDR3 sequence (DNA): TGCGCCAGCAGCCAAGATCTTTTAAGGGTTCCCGGGGAGCTGTTTTTT. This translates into CASSQDLLRVPGELFF.

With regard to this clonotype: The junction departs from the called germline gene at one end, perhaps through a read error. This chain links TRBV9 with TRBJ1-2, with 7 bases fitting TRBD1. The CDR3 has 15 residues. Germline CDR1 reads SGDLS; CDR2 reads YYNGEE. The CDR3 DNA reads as TGTACCAGCAGCGCCATGGACAGGAGTCTCTATGGCTACACCTTC. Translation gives CTSSAMDRSLYGYTF.

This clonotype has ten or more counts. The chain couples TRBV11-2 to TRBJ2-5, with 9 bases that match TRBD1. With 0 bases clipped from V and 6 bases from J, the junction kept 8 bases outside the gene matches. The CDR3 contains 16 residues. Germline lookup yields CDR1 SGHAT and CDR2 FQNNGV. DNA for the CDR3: TGTGCCAGCAGCTTAGACCCAACAGGGGGCGGAAAGACCCAGTACTTC. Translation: CASSLDPTGGGKTQYF.

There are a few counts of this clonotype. The CDR3 here is CASSQDRAGNTEAFF. CDR3 bases: TGCGCCAGCAGCCAAGATCGGGCCGGAAACACTGAAGCTTTCTTT. This chain joins TRBV4-3 and TRBJ1-1; D remains ambiguous. Trimming took 0 bases from V and 2 from J, leaving 10 bases between them. This CDR3 comprises 15 residues. Per germline, CDR1 LGHNA and CDR2 YSLEER.

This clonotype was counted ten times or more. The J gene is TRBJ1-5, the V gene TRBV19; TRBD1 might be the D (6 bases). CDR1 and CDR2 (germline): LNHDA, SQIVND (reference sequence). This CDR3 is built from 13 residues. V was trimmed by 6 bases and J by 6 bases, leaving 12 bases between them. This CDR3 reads CASSRDMPQPQHF. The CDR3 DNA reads TGTGCCAGTAGCCGGGACATGCCTCAGCCCCAGCATTTT.

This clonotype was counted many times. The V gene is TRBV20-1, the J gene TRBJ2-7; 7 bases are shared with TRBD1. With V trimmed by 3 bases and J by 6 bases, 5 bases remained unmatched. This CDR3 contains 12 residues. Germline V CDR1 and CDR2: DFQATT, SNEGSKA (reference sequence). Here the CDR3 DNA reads TGCAGTGCTAGCAAGGGGGCGGGCGAGCAGTACTTC. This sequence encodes CSASKGAGEQYF.

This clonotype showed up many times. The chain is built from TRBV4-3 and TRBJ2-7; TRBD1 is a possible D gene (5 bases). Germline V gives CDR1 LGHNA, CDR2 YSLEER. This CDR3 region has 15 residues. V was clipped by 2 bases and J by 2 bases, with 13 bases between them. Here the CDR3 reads CASSQTRVTAYEQYF. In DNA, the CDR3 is TGCGCCAGCAGCCAAACCAGGGTTACAGCCTACGAGCAGTACTTC.

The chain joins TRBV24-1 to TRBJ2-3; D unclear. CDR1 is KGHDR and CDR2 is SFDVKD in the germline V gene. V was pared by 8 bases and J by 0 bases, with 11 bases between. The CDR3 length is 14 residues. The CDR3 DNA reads TGTGCCACCAAAAGAAGGTTTAGCACAGATACGCAGTATTTT. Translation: CATKRRFSTDTQYF.

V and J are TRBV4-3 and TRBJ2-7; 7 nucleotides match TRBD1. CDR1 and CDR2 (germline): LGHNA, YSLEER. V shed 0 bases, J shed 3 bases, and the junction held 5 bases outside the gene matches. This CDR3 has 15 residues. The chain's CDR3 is CASSQDLGQNYEQYF. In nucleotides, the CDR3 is TGCGCCAGCAGCCAAGATTTGGGACAGAACTACGAGCAGTACTTC.

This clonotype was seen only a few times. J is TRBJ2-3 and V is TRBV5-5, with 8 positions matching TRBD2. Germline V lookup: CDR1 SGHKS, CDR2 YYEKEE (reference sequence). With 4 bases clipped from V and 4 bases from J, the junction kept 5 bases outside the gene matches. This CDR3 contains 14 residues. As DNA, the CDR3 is TGTGCCAGCAGCACGACCGGGGGGGCAGATACGCAGTATTTT. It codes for CASSTTGGADTQYF.

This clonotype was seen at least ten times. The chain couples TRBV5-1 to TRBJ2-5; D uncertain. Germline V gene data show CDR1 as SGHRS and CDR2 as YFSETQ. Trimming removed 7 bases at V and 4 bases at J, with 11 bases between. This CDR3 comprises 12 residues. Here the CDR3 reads CASGRSSETQYF. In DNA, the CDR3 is TGCGCCAGCGGCCGGAGTTCAGAGACCCAGTACTTC.

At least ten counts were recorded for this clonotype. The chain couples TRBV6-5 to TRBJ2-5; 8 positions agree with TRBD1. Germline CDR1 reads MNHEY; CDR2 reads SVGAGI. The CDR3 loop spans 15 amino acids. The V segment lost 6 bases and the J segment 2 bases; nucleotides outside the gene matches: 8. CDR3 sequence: CASRKIQGVQETQYF. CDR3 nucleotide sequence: TGTGCCAGCAGGAAGATACAGGGGGTACAAGAGACCCAGTACTTC.

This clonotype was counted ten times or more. CDR3 in amino acids: CASSQDLELSYNEQFF. The DNA for the CDR3 is TGTGCCAGCAGCCAGGACCTTGAGTTATCCTACAATGAGCAGTTCTTC. This chain links TRBV3-1 with TRBJ2-1; D gene ambiguous. V lost 3 bases to trimming and J lost 1 base, with 13 bases between them. CDR3 length: 16 amino acids. Germline-derived CDR1 and CDR2 are LGHDT and YNNKEL (reference sequence).

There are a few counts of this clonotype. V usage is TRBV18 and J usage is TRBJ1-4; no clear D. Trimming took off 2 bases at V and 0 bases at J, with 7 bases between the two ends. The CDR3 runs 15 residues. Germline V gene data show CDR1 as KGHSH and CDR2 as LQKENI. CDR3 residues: CASSPTGATNEKLFF. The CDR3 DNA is TGTGCCAGCTCACCAACGGGAGCAACTAATGAAAAACTGTTTTTT.

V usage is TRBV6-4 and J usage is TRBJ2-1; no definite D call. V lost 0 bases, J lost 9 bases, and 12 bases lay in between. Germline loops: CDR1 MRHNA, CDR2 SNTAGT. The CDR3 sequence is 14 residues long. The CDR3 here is CASSDSSRGSEQFF. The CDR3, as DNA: TGTGCCAGCAGTGACTCGAGTCGTGGTAGTGAGCAGTTCTTC.